This T cell receptor beta chain stems from a study of blood T cells in healthy people across ages. Whole-study results and caveats: Donors of long life had a larger count of naive CD4+ cells and greater diversity than aged donors. Since the PBMCs were unsorted, naive and antigen-experienced cells could not be conclusively compared.

For the second PCR, which ran for about 6 to 12 cycles, a sample-barcoded 5' primer and a J-beta primer mix were used. TCRdb processed the 5' RACE reads anew with MiXCR; each CDR3 protein has one entry. The sample carries around 990,000 distinct CDR3 sequences, 20% to 25% recorded once. On this clonotype itself: Its antigen remains unidentified.

The germline V gene has CDR1 DFQATT and CDR2 SNEGSKA (reference sequence). The CDR3 runs to 15 residues. V shed 8 bases and J 8 bases; nucleotides not matched to a gene: 18. A further study also used this sample, focusing on T cells of mothers and their children. That paper states: Similar thymic selection effects on TCR recombination output appear in pairs, both related and unrelated.

The sequenced material came from blood. The sequence came from a girl aged 2 to 10 in good health. V gene TRBV20-1 combines with J gene TRBJ1-2; 9 bases align to TRBD1. DNA for the CDR3: TGCAGTTCACCGGGACAGGGCTCATCTTGGGAGGGCTACACCTTC. Encoded protein: CSSPGQGSSWEGYTF.